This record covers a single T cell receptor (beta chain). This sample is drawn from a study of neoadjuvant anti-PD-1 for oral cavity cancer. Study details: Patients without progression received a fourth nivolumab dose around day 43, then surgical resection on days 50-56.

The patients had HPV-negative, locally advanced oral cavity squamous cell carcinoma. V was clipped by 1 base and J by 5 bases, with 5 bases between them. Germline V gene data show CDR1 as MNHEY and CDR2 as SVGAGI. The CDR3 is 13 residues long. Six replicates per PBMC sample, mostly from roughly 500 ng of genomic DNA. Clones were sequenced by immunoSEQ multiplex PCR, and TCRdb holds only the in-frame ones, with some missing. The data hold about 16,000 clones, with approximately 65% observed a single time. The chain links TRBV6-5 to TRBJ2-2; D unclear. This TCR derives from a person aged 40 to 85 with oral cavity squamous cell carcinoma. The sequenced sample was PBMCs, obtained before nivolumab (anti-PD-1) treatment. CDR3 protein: CASSYLGTGELFF. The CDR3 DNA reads TGTGCCAGCAGTTACTTAGGGACCGGGGAGCTGTTTTTT.